Given below is one T cell receptor (beta chain) in context. It lacks a known antigen. Base qualities are not at hand, and no much larger clone is one base apart. The CDR3 starts with the cysteine, ends with the phenylalanine, and has 15 residues. The retained sequence is limited to the CDR3, 45 bases, with the frame set at the first base. CDR1 SGHNT and CDR2 YYREEE are derived from the germline V gene (reference sequence). The germline ends are 10 bases apart after V is trimmed by 0 bases and J by 1 base. The sample's time point label, decoded: about 28 days (+/-7) after the second vaccine dose. AZD1222 recipients with second doses at about 4 weeks or about 12 weeks were pooled, because spike-specific TCR depth and breadth did not differ between schedules. The vaccinee samples were drawn from two UK trials, COV001 and COV002, one of which was a single-blind randomized controlled phase 2/3 trial testing AZD1222 (ChAdOx1 nCoV-19) in healthy adults. For TCRbeta chain sequencing, PBMC samples from trial participants were taken at day 0 and at day 28 after the second dose.

The data belong to a study of T cell responses to AZD1222 COVID-19 vaccine (dated by TCRdb to the early 2020s). General notes on the study: A total of 230 or so trial participants underwent TCR sequencing, of whom about 200 received two doses of AZD1222 and 26 received two doses of the MenACWY control vaccine. Trial participants were enrolled by age into 18-55, 56-69 and 70-plus year subgroups, with approximately 150, 28 and 58 TCR-sequenced participants respectively.

Broad study findings and their caveats: Vaccine-associated CD4 TCRs spanned the whole spike protein, with dominant responses in regions 160-218 and 743-854. No day 14 peak-response samples were available, so repertoires were characterized only after the peak T cell response. Conclusions about previously exposed vaccinees were limited because only 5 or 6 AZD1222 recipients were SARS-CoV-2 seropositive at baseline. In the small 56-69-year group, the increase in depth fell short of significance, most likely because of low power. Most participants were white British and females outnumbered males, and the authors suggested that clonal diversity may have been underestimated. A significant rise in spike-specific TCR breadth and depth was observed after two AZD1222 doses relative to day 0 and relative to MenACWY recipients. Reportedly, close to half of the unique spike-specific TCRs recognized epitopes lying outside the regions that are mutated in the B.1.351 and B.1.1.7 variants.

The CDR3 regions of human TCRbeta chains were subjected to immunosequencing. In the source study's methods: Repertoire TCRs were matched against a reference library of SARS-CoV-2-specific TCRs generated with the MIRA antigen-specificity platform. Breadth was defined as the fraction of unique TCRs that were SARS-CoV-2-associated. Depth was defined as the fraction of total T cells that were SARS-CoV-2-associated. Using the MIRA data, each spike-specific TCR was assigned both to the spike region to which the TCR was reactive and to a CD4 or CD8 class. Log10-transformed breadth and depth values were compared by one-way ANOVA with Sidak's multiple comparisons tests. TCRdb provides this immuneACCESS table in a form limited to in-frame rearrangements. Some clones are lacking; in checked studies, under half of them reflect an unresolved V gene, and why the rest are absent is not known. V, J and clone size are taken as reported in that table, and D and trimming were inferred from the DNA itself. A total of some 49,000 clones appear in this sample, roughly 89% of them only once. The top ten constitute 0.9% to 1.2% of the sample.

The sequence was collected from an adult who received the AZD1222 COVID-19 vaccine. The rearrangement joined TRBV5-4 to TRBJ1-1, with a tentative D gene TRBD1 over 5 matching bases. The specimen comprised peripheral blood, sampled 28 days after the second AZD1222 dose. The CDR3 in this case is CASSLGGGWNTEAFF. The DNA reads TGTGCCAGCAGCTTGGGCGGGGGATGGAACACTGAAGCTTTCTTT.